The next 30 T cell receptor beta chains were all read from a single sample in a study of tumor-infiltrating lymphocytes in primary liver carcinoma. For blood RNA, unsorted whole blood served as the source, and germline DNA was extracted too. Total RNA amounting to around 530 ng was the source from which TCR beta cDNA was made with a constant-region primer. For TCR beta, libraries were produced by three nested multiplex PCR rounds using slightly modified ARM-PCR. Each of the first two PCR rounds ran approximately 10 cycles with TRBV1-TRBV30 forward and C-beta reverse primers. Each CDR3 protein gets one entry after TCRdb re-called the multiplex PCR reads with MiXCR. The sample has nearly 200,000 distinct CDR3 sequences; about 65% are singletons. Sequencing was carried out using peripheral blood. These receptors came from a woman aged 55-69 years with primary liver carcinoma and hepatitis B virus infection.

On this clonotype itself: Just one base apart from a much larger clone, this may be a read error. CDR3 DNA sequence: TGTGCCAGCAGGGAACAACAGGATCCTACCTACGAGCAGTACTTC. It yields the protein CASREQQDPTYEQYF. The V gene is TRBV12-3 or TRBV12-4, the J gene TRBJ2-7; possibly TRBD1 for D (5 bases). The V gene lost 6 bases and the J gene lost 2 bases, with 17 bases spanning the gap. There are 15 residues in the CDR3.

This clonotype has just a few counts. A junction boundary mismatches the germline segment, possibly from a read error. The chain employs TRBV12-3 or TRBV12-4 and TRBJ1-4; no definite D call. The CDR3 has 11 residues. The CDR3 loop reads CASRDLEKPFF. In nucleotides, the CDR3 is TGTGCCAGCAGAGACCTAGAAAAACCGTTTTTT.

For this clonotype: This sequence may be a read error, since a much larger clone differs from it by one base. The chain combines TRBV4-1 with TRBJ1-2, with D uncertain. CDR3 length equals 14 residues. V gave up 2 bases and J gave up 4 bases, with 11 bases separating them. Germline CDR1 and CDR2: MGHRA and YSYEKL. The chain's CDR3 is CASSQPTISYGYTF. As DNA, the CDR3 is TGCGCCAGCAGCCAACCGACAATAAGCTATGGCTACACCTTC.

This clonotype was seen a few times. For the CDR3, the DNA is TGTGCCTGGACAGACGACTATGGCTACACCTTC. This gives the protein CAWTDDYGYTF. The rearrangement joins TRBV30 to TRBJ1-2; the D is unclear. The V end lost 4 bases, the J end lost 3 bases, and 6 bases lay between the germline ends. The CDR3 extends over 11 amino acids. The germline V gene encodes CDR1 GTSNPN and CDR2 SVGIG (reference sequence).

Concerning this clonotype itself: A much bigger clone sits one base away, suggesting this may be a read error. V usage is TRBV4-1 and J usage is TRBJ2-7; no clear D. This CDR3 is built from 15 residues. Germline assignment: CDR1 MGHRA and CDR2 YSYEKL. The CDR3: CASSHTADPSYEHYF. The CDR3 region has the DNA TGCGCCAGCAGCCATACTGCAGACCCATCCTACGAGCATTACTTC.

This clonotype was picked up one time. A much larger clone lies one base from this, so it may be a read error. The chain recombines TRBV5-4 with TRBJ2-5; D assignment may be TRBD1 or TRBD2 (5 bases each). The CDR3 loop spans 15 amino acids. Trimming left V 4 bases short and J 5 bases short, with 18 bases between. Germline V lookup: CDR1 SGHNT, CDR2 YYREEE (reference sequence). CDR3 protein: CASSRPGRGLETQYF. The CDR3 bases are TGTGCCAGCAGCCGACCGGGACGGGGTTTGGAGACCCAGTACTTC.

The chain is built from TRBV6-5 and TRBJ1-2; a weak D match, TRBD1 (6 bases). Trimming removed 0 bases at V and 14 bases at J, with 22 bases between. The germline V gene encodes CDR1 MNHEY and CDR2 SVGAGI. This CDR3 comprises 15 residues. The CDR3 here is CASSYSSQGGYDYTF. The CDR3 nucleotides read TGTGCCAGCAGTTACTCATCACAGGGCGGCTATGACTATACCTTC.

V usage is TRBV6-2 or TRBV6-3 and J usage is TRBJ2-7; D is possibly TRBD1 or TRBD2 (6 bases each). From germline, CDR1 is MNHEY and CDR2 SVGEGT. V lost 5 bases to trimming and J lost 0 bases, with 23 bases between them. This CDR3 is built from 18 residues. The CDR3 loop reads CASSPRTLGGGFSYEQYF. The CDR3 region has the DNA TGTGCCAGCAGTCCTAGGACCTTAGGGGGAGGATTCTCCTACGAGCAGTACTTC.

The chain uses TRBV16 and TRBJ1-1; TRBD1 matches at 10 bases. Germline V gives CDR1 KGHSY, CDR2 FQNENV. This CDR3 contains 17 residues. Trimming at V came to 4 bases and at J to 2 bases, leaving 10 bases not matched to a gene. CDR3 region: CASSLRPGQGLNTEAFF. The CDR3 coding sequence is TGTGCCAGCAGCCTTCGTCCGGGACAGGGGCTTAACACTGAAGCTTTCTTT. The full variable domain, its missing parts supplied by reference TRBV16 and TRBJ1-1, is GEEVAQTPKHLVRGEGQKAKLYCAPIKGHSYVFWYQQVLKNEFKFLISFQNENVFDETGMPKERFSAKCLPNSPCSLEIQATKLEDSAVYFCASSLRPGQGLNTEAFFGQGTRLTVV.

Details on this clonotype: The junction and the germline gene differ at one end; a read error may be behind it. The chain uses TRBV11-2 and TRBJ2-3; TRBD2 aligns across 7 bases. CDR1 and CDR2 (germline): SGHAT, FQNNGV. The length of the CDR3 is 15 residues. CDR3 region: CTSRLEAGDADTQYF. The CDR3 DNA reads TGTACCAGCAGACTAGAGGCGGGAGACGCAGATACGCAGTATTTT. The complete variable domain, with remaining parts taken from reference TRBV11-2 and TRBJ2-3, reads EAGVAQSPRYKIIEKRQSVAFWCNPISGHATLYWYQQILGQGPKLLIQFQNNGVVDDSQLPKDRFSAERLKGVDSTLKIQPAKLEDSAVYLCTSRLEAGDADTQYFGPGTRLTVL.

The gene calls are TRBV11-2 and TRBJ2-5; unclear D gene. The V and J ends lost 2 bases and 4 bases respectively, with 11 bases between them. There are 14 residues in the CDR3. The germline V gene encodes CDR1 SGHAT and CDR2 FQNNGV. The CDR3 region is CASSLTRNRETQYF. In nucleotides, the CDR3 is TGTGCCAGCAGCTTAACAAGGAATAGAGAGACCCAGTACTTC.

A word on this clonotype: Since a much larger clone is just one base distant, this may be a read error. The chain combines TRBV12-3 or TRBV12-4 with TRBJ2-6; the D gene is possibly TRBD1 (6 bases). V dropped 7 bases and J dropped 0 bases, with 22 bases sitting between them. The CDR3 loop spans 19 amino acids. CDR3 DNA: TGTGCCAGCAATTTTCAGGGGCTCTTAAGCCGCTCTGGGGCCAACGTCCTGACTTTC. It is translated as CASNFQGLLSRSGANVLTF.

The chain links TRBV4-1 to TRBJ2-7, with D maybe TRBD2 (6 bases). The CDR3 spans 15 residues. The germline CDR1 and CDR2 sequences are MGHRA and YSYEKL. Trimming removed 0 bases at V and 6 bases at J, with 15 bases between. This CDR3 is CASSQDGGTWGEQYF. The CDR3 nucleotides read TGCGCCAGCAGCCAAGATGGGGGGACCTGGGGCGAGCAGTACTTC.

Remarks on this clonotype: A read error may account for a junction end that differs from germline. The V call is TRBV6-2 or TRBV6-3, the J call TRBJ2-2, with D tentatively TRBD1 or TRBD2 (5 bases each). Germline V CDR1 and CDR2: MNHEY, SVGEGT. CDR3 length equals 13 residues. The chain's CDR3 is CASSRVYTGELFF. The DNA of the CDR3 is TGTGCCAGCAGCAGGGTATACACCGGGGAGCTTTTTTTT.

Comment on this clonotype: One end of the junction is discordant with germline, which a read error may explain. The chain carries TRBV11-3 and TRBJ2-2, with 13 bases lining up with TRBD2. The CDR3 spans 17 residues. Germline CDR1 SGHNT, CDR2 YENEEA. The CDR3 here is CASSSGLAGVYTGELLF. CDR3 DNA sequence: TGTGCCAGCAGCTCCGGACTAGCGGGAGTCTACACCGGGGAGTTGCTTTTT.

V and J are TRBV11-2 and TRBJ2-5, with a weak D call TRBD1 (7 bases). Germline values: CDR1 SGHAT, CDR2 FQNNGV. There are 14 residues in the CDR3. This chain's CDR3 is CTSSLGGQGGVQYF. CDR3 sequence (DNA): TGTACAAGCAGCTTAGGAGGGCAGGGGGGAGTCCAGTACTTC.

This clonotype was observed many times. The rearrangement uses TRBV11-3 and TRBJ2-2; D remains unclear. This CDR3 comprises 11 residues. The V gene's germline CDR1 is SGHNT and CDR2 YENEEA. The V end lost 7 bases, the J end lost 8 bases, and 8 bases lay between the germline ends. The CDR3 DNA reads TGTGCCAGCACGGCTTTGGGGGAGCTGTTTTTT. Translating it yields CASTALGELFF.

This clonotype was seen at least ten times. The V and J genes are TRBV4-1 and TRBJ1-1; TRBD1 agrees at 7 bases. The J segment lost 4 bases and the V segment lost 3 bases, leaving 8 bases of the junction unmatched. The length of the CDR3 is 15 residues. CDR1 is MGHRA, CDR2 YSYEKL, per germline. The DNA for the CDR3 is TGCGCCAGCAGCCAGGGCCAGGGGGAAGTCACTGAAGCTTTCTTT. It yields the protein CASSQGQGEVTEAFF.

This chain connects TRBV7-3 to TRBJ2-1; 10 positions match TRBD2. Losses at the gene ends were 5 bases for V and 6 bases for J; bases not matched to a gene: 7. CDR1 SGHTA and CDR2 FQGTGA come from the germline V gene. CDR3 length: 15 residues. DNA for the CDR3: TGTGCCAGCAGCCCCACTAGCGGGACTCTCAATGAGCAGTTCTTC. As protein: CASSPTSGTLNEQFF.

The chain couples TRBV6-6 to TRBJ2-2, with TRBD1 identical over 7 bases. V was clipped by 2 bases and J by 5 bases; unmatched bases: 5. This CDR3 is built from 15 residues. Germline loops: CDR1 MNHNY, CDR2 SVGAGI (reference sequence). The CDR3 coding sequence is TGTGCCAGCAGTTACAGACAGGGCGAGACCGGGGAGCTGTTTTTT. Translating gives CASSYRQGETGELFF.

Remarks on this clonotype: A single base separates this from a much larger clone, so it may be a read error. This rearrangement joins TRBV5-1 to TRBJ2-1; the match to TRBD2 covers 9 bases. The length of the CDR3 is 15 residues. Looked up from germline, CDR1 is SGHRS and CDR2 is YFSETQ. With V trimmed by 0 bases and J by 6 bases, 4 bases remained unmatched. The CDR3 bases are TGCGCCAGCAGCTTGGCTCTAGCGGGAAGCAATGAGCAGTTCTTC. Translated: CASSLALAGSNEQFF. Drawing the rest from reference TRBV5-1 and TRBJ2-1, the complete variable domain is KAGVTQTPRYLIKTRGQQVTLSCSPISGHRSVSWYQQTPGQGLQFLFEYFSETQRNKGNFPGRFSGRQFSNSRSEMNVSTLELGDSALYLCASSLALAGSNEQFFGPGTRLTVL.

The chain is built from TRBV7-9 and TRBJ2-7; D not certain. Germline assignment: CDR1 SEHNR and CDR2 FQNEAQ (reference sequence). The CDR3 loop spans 14 amino acids. The germline V and J ends were trimmed by 5 bases and 0 bases, with 11 bases remaining between them. CDR3 protein: CASSRVASSYEQYF. The DNA for the CDR3 is TGTGCCAGCAGCAGGGTTGCCAGCTCCTACGAGCAGTACTTC.

About this clonotype itself: No conserved phenylalanine or tryptophan is present at the end of the CDR3, so a read error is the likely explanation. The CDR3, as DNA: TGTACCAGCAGCTTAGATCGGGAGGATACGCAGTATATT. Protein product: CTSSLDREDTQYI. This sequence joins TRBV11-2 and TRBJ2-3, with a weak D call TRBD2 (6 bases). The CDR3 is 13 residues long. Germline CDR1 and CDR2: SGHAT and FQNNGV.

In this sample, this clonotype turned up once. Germline and junction disagree at one end, which may indicate a read error. The genes are TRBV11-2 and TRBJ2-7, with 9 bases aligning to TRBD2. This CDR3 is 17 amino acids long. CDR1 and CDR2 from the germline V gene are SGHAT and FQNNGV. CDR3 residues: CACSLDLPSGTGREQYF. The CDR3 bases are TGTGCCTGCAGCTTAGATCTCCCTAGCGGGACGGGTCGCGAGCAGTACTTC. Supplemented by reference TRBV11-2 and TRBJ2-7, the full variable domain reads EAGVAQSPRYKIIEKRQSVAFWCNPISGHATLYWYQQILGQGPKLLIQFQNNGVVDDSQLPKDRFSAERLKGVDSTLKIQPAKLEDSAVYLCACSLDLPSGTGREQYFGPGTRLTVT.

With respect to this clonotype: One junction end disagrees with the germline gene, perhaps due to a read error. This chain joins TRBV4-1 and TRBJ2-5; tentative D call: TRBD2 (5 bases). Germline V gene sequence: CDR1 MGHRA, CDR2 YSYEKL. The CDR3 spans 17 residues. Written as DNA, the CDR3 is TGCGCCAGTAGCCAAGAAATCGGGATGGCTGGTTTTGAGACCCAGTACTTC. Its translation is CASSQEIGMAGFETQYF.

Regarding this clonotype: Likely a read error: the CDR3 ends without its conserved phenylalanine or tryptophan. V gene TRBV5-1 combines with J gene TRBJ2-1; TRBD2 matches at 13 bases. The CDR3 is 17 amino acids. V was pared by 2 bases and J by 6 bases, with 8 bases of the junction left unmatched. CDR1 and CDR2 (germline): SGHRS, YFSETQ. The CDR3 region is CASSFTPGTSGTNEQFL. CDR3 bases: TGCGCCAGCAGCTTCACGCCCGGGACTAGCGGGACCAATGAGCAGTTCCTC.

A word on this clonotype: One junction end does not reproduce the germline sequence, and a read error may be involved. This rearrangement joins TRBV28 to TRBJ1-2, with 9 bases that match TRBD1. Germline-derived CDR1 and CDR2 are MDHEN and SYDVKM. The CDR3 is made up of 14 amino acids. In DNA, the CDR3 is TGTGTCAGCTCGAACAGGGGGCTGAAATATGGCTACACCTTC. Its translation is CVSSNRGLKYGYTF.

V usage is TRBV7-3 and J usage is TRBJ1-5, with 8 bases matching TRBD1. This CDR3 region has 14 residues. Germline V gene data show CDR1 as SGHTA and CDR2 as FQGTGA. V shed 3 bases, J shed 2 bases, and the junction held 0 bases outside the gene matches. The CDR3 DNA is TGTGCCAGCAGCTTGACAGGGGGCAATCAGCCCCAGCATTTT. It translates to CASSLTGGNQPQHF.

Here the CDR3 DNA reads TGTGCCAGCAGCGGATCTAGCGGGAGGGCCGGAGAGACCCAGTACTTC. It yields the protein CASSGSSGRAGETQYF. The chain is built from TRBV9 and TRBJ2-5, with 12 nucleotides matching TRBD2. J lost 4 bases, V lost 3 bases, and 7 bases had no gene match. The CDR3 loop spans 16 amino acids. The germline gives CDR1 SGDLS, CDR2 YYNGEE.

Remarks on this clonotype: A much larger clone lies one base from this, so it may be a read error. The rearrangement links TRBV6-1 to TRBJ2-7; 8 nucleotides agree with TRBD1. The CDR3 consists of 14 residues. Germline-derived CDR1 and CDR2 are MNHNS and SASEGT. V dropped 6 bases and J dropped 0; count of bases not matched to a gene: 4. CDR3 amino acids: CASRNGQGSYEQYF. The CDR3 region has the DNA TGTGCCAGCAGGAACGGACAGGGCTCCTACGAGCAGTACTTC.